This T cell receptor (beta chain) appears in the sequencing data of a study of graft-versus-host responses after intestinal transplantation. Across the whole study: All recipients were transplanted with multivisceral, liver-intestinal, or isolated intestinal grafts. Induction with anti-thymocyte globulin, then tacrolimus and steroids for roughly three years, was given to all recipients.

For this clone: Its target is not known.

Assay: immunoSEQ multiplex PCR; the TCRdb copy retains only in-frame clones and omits some. This table holds around 110,000 clones, 90% found once. Notes on the study in general: Analysis identified GvH clones in recipient marrow, with some appearing first in ileum or blood. After transplant, early declines in HvG clones were associated with peak levels of circulating GvH clones.

Trimming took 3 bases from V and 3 from J, leaving 9 bases between them. Per the germline V gene, CDR1 is WNHNN and CDR2 is SYGVQD (reference sequence). This CDR3 has 13 residues. The input for sequencing was unstimulated CD4+ T cells sorted from spleen or lymph node cells, taken before intestinal transplant. The chain combines TRBV10-1 with TRBJ2-7; D is undetermined. The receptor was derived from a human donor who received an intestinal transplant. For the CDR3, the DNA is TGCGCCAGCAGTGACAGCGTCCTCTACGAGCAGTACTTC. Its translation is CASSDSVLYEQYF.